This T cell receptor beta chain was identified in a study of T cell responses to AZD1222 COVID-19 vaccine (dated by TCRdb to about 2021). At the level of the whole study: A total of just over 230 trial participants underwent TCR sequencing, of whom some 200 had received two doses of AZD1222 and some 25 had received two doses of the MenACWY control vaccine. Trial participants were enrolled into age subgroups of 18-55, 56-69 and 70-plus years, which contained around 140, 26 and 57 TCR-sequenced participants, respectively. Beyond this particular receptor, the publication reports: The vaccine-associated CD4 TCRs covered the entire spike protein, and the dominant responses fell in regions 160-218 and 743-854. Conclusions about previously exposed vaccinees are limited, since just a handful of AZD1222 recipients were seropositive for SARS-CoV-2 at baseline. Nearly half of unique spike-specific TCRs reportedly recognized epitopes outside regions mutated in the B.1.351 and B.1.1.7 variants. Participants were mostly white British, with more females than males. The authors suggested clonal diversity may have been underestimated. In the small 56-69-year group, the increase in depth fell short of significance, most likely because of low power. After two AZD1222 doses, both the breadth and the depth of spike-specific TCRs were significantly higher than at day 0 and than in MenACWY recipients. Because no day 14 peak-response samples were available, the repertoires could be characterized only after the peak T cell response.

This clone appeared a few times. Its antigen is still unknown. Qualities for individual bases were not recorded, and no much larger clone is one base off. Reading the label with the study, this specimen's time point is: about 28 days (+/-7) after the second vaccine dose. AZD1222 recipients whose second dose came at about 4 weeks and those whose second dose came at about 12 weeks were combined into one group, since spike-specific TCR depth and breadth did not differ between the two schedules. Vaccinee samples were obtained from the UK trials COV001 and COV002, which included a single-blind randomized controlled phase 2/3 trial of AZD1222 (ChAdOx1 nCoV-19) in healthy adults. For TCRbeta chain sequencing, PBMC samples from trial participants were taken at day 0 and at day 28 after the second dose. The CDR3 regions of human TCRbeta chains were subjected to immunosequencing. Per the original workflow: Repertoire TCRs were matched against a reference library of SARS-CoV-2-specific TCRs generated with the MIRA antigen-specificity platform. Breadth meant the fraction of unique TCRs that were SARS-CoV-2-associated, whereas depth meant the fraction of total T cells that were SARS-CoV-2-associated. Using the MIRA data, each spike-specific TCR was assigned both to the spike region to which the TCR was reactive and to a CD4 or CD8 class. Log10-transformed breadth and depth values were compared by one-way ANOVA with Sidak's multiple comparisons tests. TCRdb's version of the immuneACCESS table is confined to in-frame rearrangements and falls short of the full clone set. An unresolved V gene accounts for under half of the shortfall where checked; the remainder is of unknown origin. D and trimming were read from the DNA, whereas the V and J calls and clone size are those reported in that table. The sample table contains about 84,000 clones; only one count was recorded for 70% to 90% of them. Around a tenth of the sample comes from the top ten.

Trimming takes 7 bases off V and 5 bases off J; junction bases not matched to a gene: 14. Looking up the germline V gene (reference sequence) yields CDR1 LGHDT and CDR2 YNNKEL. The CDR3 holds 17 amino acids from the cysteine to the phenylalanine. The entry retains the CDR3 DNA only, 51 bases that are in frame from base 1. The material was peripheral blood, obtained 28 days after the second AZD1222 dose. The sequence links TRBV3-1 (or the pseudogene TRBV3-2) to TRBJ2-5; 12 central bases correspond to TRBD2. This clonotype was sampled from an adult who received the AZD1222 COVID-19 vaccine. The base sequence is TGTGCCAGCAATCTAGCGGGGGGGTCTTTAAGTTGGGAGACCCAGTACTTC. This encodes CASNLAGGSLSWETQYF.